A selection of T cell receptor beta chains follows, all from one sample in a study of identical twins. From the 5' RACE reads, TCRdb called clonotypes with MiXCR, one entry per CDR3 protein. Among about 530,000 distinct CDR3 sequences, under 25% were seen once, and the ten largest hold approximately 0.52%. These data are also associated with another study on yellow fever vaccine responses in identical twins.

The sequenced material came from CD4+ T cells sorted from blood. These receptors originate from a young woman in good health. Both conserved end residues are part of each CDR3. A D gene is named only where the DNA matches it firmly. Not all rows give a size; the values are once, few, many and, for expanded clones, a class.

>TRBD2|TRBJ2-1|NA|TRBV12-3/TRBV12-4
TGTGCCAGCAGTTTAAGGGTGCGGGAGAGGGGCTACAATGAGCAGTTCTTC
CASSLRVRERGYNEQFF
>TRBD1|TRBJ2-5|once|TRBV7-9
TGTGCCAGCAGCGTAACCTGGGACAGCTCGGAGACCCAGTACTTC
CASSVTWDSSETQYF
>NA|TRBJ2-1|NA|TRBV3-1
TGTGCCAGCAGCCAAGGGTTGATAGTCGGGACAACGTATGAGCAGTTCTTC
CASSQGLIVGTTYEQFF
>TRBD1|TRBJ1-4|few|TRBV28
TGTGCCAGCGGTGGGACAGTCGAAAAACTGTTTTTT
CASGGTVEKLFF
>NA|TRBJ2-2|NA|TRBV25-1
TGTGCCAGCAGTGCCGAGGTAGCGAACACCGGGGAGCTGTTTTTT
CASSAEVANTGELFF
>NA|TRBJ2-7|few|TRBV7-9
TGTGCCAGCAGCACCGGGACTCGATCCTACGAGCAGTACTTC
CASSTGTRSYEQYF
>NA|TRBJ2-1|NA|TRBV28
TGTGCCAGGAGCCGGTTTCGTACAGGGTTCTACACTGAGCAGTTCTTC
CARSRFRTGFYTEQFF
>NA|TRBJ2-3|NA|TRBV20-1
TGCTCCCTCAGGGGGGGGGGAAAGGTAGATACGCAGTATTTT
CSLRGGGKVDTQYF
>NA|TRBJ2-5|NA|TRBV18
TGTGCCAGCTCACCAGTCTTGAGGGGTCGGCTCCAAGAGACCCAGTACTTC
CASSPVLRGRLQETQYF
>NA|TRBJ2-3|NA|TRBV12-3/TRBV12-4
TGTGCCAGCACCACCGCCGTCCTAAGCACAGATACGCAGTATTTT
CASTTAVLSTDTQYF
>TRBD2|TRBJ2-1|NA|TRBV7-2
TGTGCCAGCAGCTTATCGCTAGCGGGAGGGAGCCATGAGCAGTTCTTC
CASSLSLAGGSHEQFF
>TRBD1|TRBJ1-2|NA|TRBV5-1
TGCGCCAGCAGCTTAACCGGGACAGGGAGCTATGGCTACACCTTC
CASSLTGTGSYGYTF
>TRBD2|TRBJ2-3|NA|TRBV12-3/TRBV12-4
TGTGCCAGCAGTTTAAGAGGGGAGCGGGAGTGGCCTAGCACAGATACGCAGTATTTT
CASSLRGEREWPSTDTQYF
>NA|TRBJ1-4|NA|TRBV2
TGTGCCAGCAGTCAGGATGAAAAACTGTTTTTT
CASSQDEKLFF
>TRBD1|TRBJ1-6|few|TRBV5-1
TGCGCCAGCAGCCGGGACAGGAGCTATAATTCACCCCTCCACTTT
CASSRDRSYNSPLHF
>TRBD2|TRBJ2-5|NA|TRBV12-3/TRBV12-4
TGTGCCAGCAGTTTAGAACGGCCTAGCGGGAGTAAAGAGACCCAGTACTTC
CASSLERPSGSKETQYF
>NA|TRBJ2-5|NA|TRBV27
TGTGCCAGCAGTAACCATCGGGACCAAGAGACCCAGTACTTC
CASSNHRDQETQYF
>TRBD2|TRBJ2-5|NA|TRBV5-1
TGCGCCAGCAGCTTGGCTAGCGGGGGGGCTGAGACCCAGTACTTC
CASSLASGGAETQYF
>TRBD2|TRBJ2-1|NA|TRBV28
TGTGCCAGCAGACCTAGCGGGAGGGCTGTCAATGAGCAGTTCTTC
CASRPSGRAVNEQFF
>NA|TRBJ2-5|NA|TRBV3-1
TGTGCCAGCAGCCAAGATGGGGAGACCCAGTACTTC
CASSQDGETQYF
>NA|TRBJ2-3|many|TRBV9
TGTGCCAGCAGCACGCCCCCGGCAGATACGCAGTATTTT
CASSTPPADTQYF
>NA|TRBJ2-3|NA|TRBV11-3
TGTGCCAGCAGTCTCAACCGGGACAAAAATACGCAGTATTTT
CASSLNRDKNTQYF
>NA|TRBJ2-1|NA|TRBV3-1
TGTGCCAGCAGCCCCCAACACACGGGAACCTACAATGAGCAGTTCTTC
CASSPQHTGTYNEQFF
>NA|TRBJ2-2|few|TRBV7-6
TGTGCCAGCGTGAGGACGCTCCTCACCGGGGAGCTGTTTTTT
CASVRTLLTGELFF
>NA|TRBJ2-3|NA|TRBV2
TGTGCCAGCATTTTCCGAGGCGGTGATACGCAGTATTTT
CASIFRGGDTQYF
>NA|TRBJ2-4|NA|TRBV12-3/TRBV12-4
TGTGCCAGCAGTCACCTGACAGAAGCCAAAAACATTCAGTACTTC
CASSHLTEAKNIQYF
>NA|TRBJ2-2|once|TRBV10-3
TGTGCCATCAAGGGCAGGGACACCGGGGAGCTGTTTTTT
CAIKGRDTGELFF
>TRBD2|TRBJ2-4|NA|TRBV18
TGTGCCAGCTCACCACCTAGCGGGAGAGAAGTTGTGGACATTCAGTACTTC
CASSPPSGREVVDIQYF
>NA|TRBJ2-1|NA|TRBV6-6
TGTGCCAGCAGCTCACTTATCAATGAGCAGTTCTTC
CASSSLINEQFF
>NA|TRBJ2-3|NA|TRBV5-1
TGCGCCAGCAGCTTGGACAGCGTCACAGATACGCAGTATTTT
CASSLDSVTDTQYF
>TRBD2|TRBJ2-3|NA|TRBV7-2
TGTGCCAGCAGTTGGCGAGCGGGGGGAACAGATACGCAGTATTTT
CASSWRAGGTDTQYF
>NA|TRBJ2-1|NA|TRBV11-2
TGTGCCAGCAGCTTAGGTCCCATGTCCCGGGGTCGGGACAATGAGCAGTTCTTC
CASSLGPMSRGRDNEQFF
>NA|TRBJ2-2|NA|TRBV5-6
TGTGCCAGCAGCTTGGGGTGGAGTATTTCGAACACCGGGGAGCTGTTTTTT
CASSLGWSISNTGELFF
>NA|TRBJ2-1|NA|TRBV4-1
TGCGCCAGCAGCCAAGAACAGTCCTTCTCCTACAATGAGCAGTTCTTC
CASSQEQSFSYNEQFF
>NA|TRBJ2-7|NA|TRBV10-3
TGTGCCACCACGTCAGGGCAGGGAATTTACGAGCAGTACTTC
CATTSGQGIYEQYF
>TRBD2|TRBJ2-2|NA|TRBV9
TGTGCCAGCAGCCCAAGCCAGGGACTAGTAACCGGGGAGCTGTTTTTT
CASSPSQGLVTGELFF
>NA|TRBJ1-1|NA|TRBV29-1
TGCAGCGTTGAAGATCCCGGCACTGAAGCTTTCTTT
CSVEDPGTEAFF
>TRBD2|TRBJ2-3|few|TRBV12-3/TRBV12-4
TGTGCCAGCAGTTTTTCAGCGGGGGGGTGGTCAGATACGCAGTATTTT
CASSFSAGGWSDTQYF
>TRBD2|TRBJ2-1|many|TRBV5-1
TGCGCCAGCAGCGAATCTAGCGGGGCTTACAATGAGCAGTTCTTC
CASSESSGAYNEQFF
>TRBD2|TRBJ2-3|NA|TRBV5-1
TGCGCCAGCAGCCGTCAGAGCGGGGTCGGGACAGATACGCAGTATTTT
CASSRQSGVGTDTQYF
>TRBD2|TRBJ2-5|few|TRBV20-1
TGCAGTGCTAGAGAGGGTAGCGGGGGTTCGAAGACCCAGTACTTC
CSAREGSGGSKTQYF
>NA|TRBJ2-1|NA|TRBV29-1
TGCAGCGTTGACAGGGGGGGGTGGAATGAGCAGTTCTTC
CSVDRGGWNEQFF
>NA|TRBJ2-3|NA|TRBV27
TGTGCCAGCAGTGCCCTCCGCACAGATACGCAGTATTTT
CASSALRTDTQYF
>TRBD2|TRBJ2-2|NA|TRBV7-9
TGTGCCAGCAGCTTACGGGGGGAGAGCAACACCGGGGAGCTGTTTTTT
CASSLRGESNTGELFF
>NA|TRBJ1-1|NA|TRBV29-1
TGCAGCGTTACGGGCAGGATGAACACTGAAGCTTTCTTT
CSVTGRMNTEAFF